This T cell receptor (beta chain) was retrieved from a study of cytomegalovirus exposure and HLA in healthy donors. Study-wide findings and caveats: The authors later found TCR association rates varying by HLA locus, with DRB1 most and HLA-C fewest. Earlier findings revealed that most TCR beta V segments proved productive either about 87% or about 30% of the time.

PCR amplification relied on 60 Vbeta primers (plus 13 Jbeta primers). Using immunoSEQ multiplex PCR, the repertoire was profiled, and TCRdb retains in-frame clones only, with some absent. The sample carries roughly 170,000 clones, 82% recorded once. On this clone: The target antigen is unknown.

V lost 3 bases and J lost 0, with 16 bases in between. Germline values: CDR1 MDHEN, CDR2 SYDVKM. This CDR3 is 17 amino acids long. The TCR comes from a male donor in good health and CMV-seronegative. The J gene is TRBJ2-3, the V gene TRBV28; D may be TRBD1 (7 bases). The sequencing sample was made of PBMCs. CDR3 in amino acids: CASSFGGEQGSTDTQYF. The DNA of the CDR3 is TGTGCCAGCAGTTTCGGGGGTGAACAGGGGAGCACAGATACGCAGTATTTT.